Included here is one T cell receptor beta chain sequence, with context. Its antigen remains undetermined. The sample holds no much larger clone one base away, and base qualities are not on file. The sample belongs to a study of shared clonotypes between healthy human individuals (dated by TCRdb to about 2020). Background on the whole study: A couple of women and a few men aged 18 to 49 years were included in the cohort. Different laboratories and diverse techniques were used to prepare libraries and sequence TCR repertoires, to increase sequencing depth and limit assay-specific biases. Per donor, three plates each were used for CD4 naive and CD4 memory, two for CD8 naive, and one for CD8 memory. Blood TCR repertoires of a handful of healthy adults were deeply sequenced to estimate repertoire size and the extent of clonotype sharing between individuals. Leukapheresis yielded between about 0.94 and 9 billion PBMCs per donor. Study-level results and caveats: The genetic and exposure-history diversity represented was limited by the small number of donors. Sampling was limited to blood, and TCR repertoires in tissue likely differ from TCR repertoires in blood. Incomplete sequencing was indicated by rarefaction of sorted-subset datasets, despite the large sequencing depth. Clonotypes shared by all four sorted-subset donors showed higher generation probabilities than non-shared clonotypes. When several donors were compared, the shared fraction of clonotypes was around 5.1% for naive CD4, around 3.5% for naive CD8, 2% to 2.5% for memory CD4, and approximately 0.4% for memory CD8. Estimated clonotype richness was generally larger for naive than for memory subsets. Pairwise subsampling indicated that sequencing depth was expected to affect the degree of clonotype sharing among donors.

Using the deep immunoSEQ assay, TCR CDR3 regions were amplified from genomic DNA by multiplex PCR. Genomic DNA extracted from each cell subset was distributed evenly over all wells of several immunoSEQ 96-well plates, and each plate served as one replicate. For sorted subsets, 200 to 250 ng of genomic DNA, equivalent to roughly 30,000 T cell genomes, went into each replicate PCR. Purified libraries were measured with a Qubit 3.0 fluorometer, size-checked on a Bioanalyzer 2100, and measured again with the KAPA Library Quantification kit. A separate single-read 150-cycle Illumina NextSeq 550 flow cell was used to sequence each immunoSEQ 96-well plate. The study's processing was this. Because the immunoSEQ output included only junctional sequences and no quality scores, the filtering could not be the same as the filtering used for full-length reads. Sequences were annotated with PyIR, a Python wrapper for IgBLAST v1.9, using IMGT germline references to assign V/J genes and CDR3. Reads were filtered out if the reads had weak V/J assignments (E-value above 1e-6), no CDR3, stop codons, out-of-frame junctions, or ambiguous translated residues. V3J clonotypes were defined as sequences sharing the same inferred V gene, J gene, and CDR3 amino acid sequence. The percentage overlap between two repertoires was calculated by dividing the number of shared unique clonotypes by the size of the smaller repertoire. RTK rarefaction, the Chao1 estimator, and Recon v2.1 estimates of unobserved clonotypes were used to assess repertoire richness. For all TCRbeta clonotypes obtained by the gDNA method from a few donors, generation probabilities were computed with OLGA. TCRdb re-hosts the immuneACCESS table, in-frame sequences only. Its copies lack some clones; in the studies checked, an unresolved V gene accounts for under half of them, and the cause for the rest is not known. The V and J calls and clone size are taken from that table; D and trimming were inferred from the DNA. This sample holds roughly 2,300,000 clones; 85% to 95% were observed only once. The ten biggest clones cover 0.3% to 0.4% of the sample.

Healthy HIV-negative adults with no recently reported acute infections or vaccinations were included as donors. Every donor was a Caucasian adult living in Nashville, Tennessee, USA. Magnetic negative selection was used to enrich CD4+ T cells, after which naive cells were positively selected on CD45RA and the negative fraction became the memory subset. After blood collection by leukapheresis, PBMCs were isolated using Ficoll-Histopaque density gradient centrifugation and then cryopreserved in the vapor phase of liquid nitrogen. Analytical flow cytometry was used to check the purity and quantity of every magnetically sorted T cell population. Each sorted fraction had its genomic DNA isolated and then quantified by UV absorbance on a Nanodrop 2000c. Specimen: naive CD4+ T cells from PBMCs. The cell subset or site label, as the study defines it: CD45RA+ positively selected. This receptor was obtained from a man in his late teens or twenties in good health. Some clones in this sample may be carry-over from other donors' samples.

CDR3 loop: CASSVGTGTSGTYEQYF. The DNA sequence is TGTGCCAGCAGCGTAGGAACCGGGACTAGCGGGACCTACGAGCAGTACTTC. This receptor chain uses TRBV9 and TRBJ2-7, with 13 junctional bases fitting TRBD2. V is trimmed back by 0 bases and J by 2 bases, and the junction contains 5 bases that no gene match accounts for. The CDR3, from cysteine to phenylalanine, totals 17 residues. Kept here is only the CDR3 DNA, which spans 51 bases and is read in frame from base 1. The germline V gene provides CDR1 SGDLS and CDR2 YYNGEE.